This T cell receptor (beta chain) originates from a study of cytomegalovirus exposure and HLA in healthy donors. The study's findings and limits: A later analysis appeared to link common viral pathogens to several of the most significant clusters.

Concerning this clone itself: What it binds is unknown.

The PCR employed 60 Vbeta primers together with 13 Jbeta primers. Libraries were prepared by immunoSEQ multiplex PCR; TCRdb keeps only in-frame clonotypes and omits some of them. Of roughly 160,000 clones in the sample, 60% to 85% are singletons; the top ten hold roughly 3%. The CDR3 is 15 residues long. Trimming shortened V by 1 base and J by 5 bases, and 16 bases separated the two germline ends. Germline V lookup: CDR1 SGHRS, CDR2 YFSETQ. The source is a woman in her fifties or sixties in good health and CMV-seropositive. The V and J genes are TRBV5-1 and TRBJ2-7, with a weak D call TRBD2 (5 bases). Input material: PBMCs. In DNA form, the CDR3 reads TGCGCCAGCAGCTTGATCGGCGGGCCGGGCCACGAGCAGTACTTC. It specifies CASSLIGGPGHEQYF. Using reference TRBV5-1 and TRBJ2-7 for the parts outside the CDR3, the full variable domain is KAGVTQTPRYLIKTRGQQVTLSCSPISGHRSVSWYQQTPGQGLQFLFEYFSETQRNKGNFPGRFSGRQFSNSRSEMNVSTLELGDSALYLCASSLIGGPGHEQYFGPGTRLTVT.